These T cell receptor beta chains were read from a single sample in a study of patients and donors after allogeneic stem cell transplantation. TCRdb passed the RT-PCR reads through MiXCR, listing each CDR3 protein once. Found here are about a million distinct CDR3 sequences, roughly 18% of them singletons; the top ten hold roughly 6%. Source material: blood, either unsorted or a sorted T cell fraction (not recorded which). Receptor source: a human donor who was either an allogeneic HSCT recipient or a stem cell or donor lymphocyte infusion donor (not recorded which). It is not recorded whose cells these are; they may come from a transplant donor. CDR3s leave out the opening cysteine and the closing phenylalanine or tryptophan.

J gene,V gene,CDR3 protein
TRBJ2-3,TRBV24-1,ATSDPGTERTDTQY
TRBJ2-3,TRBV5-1,ASSLASGSDTQY
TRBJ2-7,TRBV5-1,ASSEVRSSEQY
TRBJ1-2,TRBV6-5,ASSSRQGAGYGYT
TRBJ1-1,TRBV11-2,ASSFLSYTEAF
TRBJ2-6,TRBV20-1,SAREEGANVLT
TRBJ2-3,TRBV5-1,ASSFRDSVTDTQY
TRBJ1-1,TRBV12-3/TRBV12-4,ASSLRRGASRGTEAF
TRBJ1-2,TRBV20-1,SASGGGGYT
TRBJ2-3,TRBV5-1,ASSIRGTGPDTQY
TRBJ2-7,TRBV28,ASSPRLGRGPSYEQY
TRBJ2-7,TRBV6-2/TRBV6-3,ASISGSASGLFEQY
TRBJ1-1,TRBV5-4,ASSFRGGTIRAF
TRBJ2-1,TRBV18,ASLAGGHNEQF
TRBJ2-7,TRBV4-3,ASSQEPIDVYEQY
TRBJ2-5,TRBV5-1,ASSLQGLLQETQY
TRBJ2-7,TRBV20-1,SASRGTRDEQY
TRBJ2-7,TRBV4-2,ASSQGEAYEQY
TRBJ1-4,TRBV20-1,SASEAPEKLF
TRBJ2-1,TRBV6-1,ASSMTSGGSDEQF
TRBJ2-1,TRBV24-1,ATSVRDGFFNEQF
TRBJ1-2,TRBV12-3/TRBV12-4,ASTDRRYGYT
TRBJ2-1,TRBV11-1,ASSPGLAGEGVSYNEQF
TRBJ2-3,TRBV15,ATSSGQALVDTQY
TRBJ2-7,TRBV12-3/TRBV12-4,ASSLSSGKRY
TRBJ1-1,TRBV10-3,AIGGRNTEAF
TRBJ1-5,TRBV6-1,ASRNHRDGQPQH
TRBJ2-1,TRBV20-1,SARPMGNYNEQF
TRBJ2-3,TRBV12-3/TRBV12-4,ASPGPPGYTQY
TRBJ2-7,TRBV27,ASSLPGGRNEQY
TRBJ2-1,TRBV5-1,ASSLGGRKSYNEQF
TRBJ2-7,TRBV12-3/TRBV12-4,ASSLGGAGEQY
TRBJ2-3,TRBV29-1,SVEEVGSTDTQY
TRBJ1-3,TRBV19,ASSIDREIRNTIY
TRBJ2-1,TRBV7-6,ASSLAPSGGPRDNEQF
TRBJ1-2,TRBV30,AWSSANYGYT
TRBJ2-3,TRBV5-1,ASSPPGSRTDTQY
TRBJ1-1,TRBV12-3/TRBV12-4,ASRRTGGTEMNTEAF
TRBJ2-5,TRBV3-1,ASSRHGTRGGETQY
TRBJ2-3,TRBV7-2,ASRALGTDTQY
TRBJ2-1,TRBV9,ASSLRLAGGVIDEQF
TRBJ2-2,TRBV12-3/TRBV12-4,ASSLGTGLVDTGELF
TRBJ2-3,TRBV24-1,ATSDPGTGVDTQY
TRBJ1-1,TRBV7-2,ASSLGVGWNTEAF
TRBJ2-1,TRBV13,ASSLRAGGPNEQF
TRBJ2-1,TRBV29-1,SVVLAGSVNEQF
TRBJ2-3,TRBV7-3,ASSLVGGGRDTQY
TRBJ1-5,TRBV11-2,ASSSGQGASQPQH
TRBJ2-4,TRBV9,ASSPRTGAKNIQY
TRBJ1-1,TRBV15,ATSRSQGPNTEAF
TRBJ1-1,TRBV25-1,ASSEDVVGYTEAF
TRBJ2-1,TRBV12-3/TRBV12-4,ASSLESAGGRPRKSYNEQF
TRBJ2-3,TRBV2,ASGIQRDTQY
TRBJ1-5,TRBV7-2,ASSLWGSEGNQPQH
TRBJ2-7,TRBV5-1,ASRPGQPYEQY
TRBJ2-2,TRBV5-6,ASSFRQNTGELF
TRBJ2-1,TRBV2,ASRGGFYNEQF